A selection of T cell receptor beta chains follows, all from one sample in a study of shared clonotypes between healthy human individuals. Using immunoSEQ multiplex PCR, the repertoire was profiled, and TCRdb retains in-frame clones only, with some absent. The data show hundreds of thousands of clones, 70% to 80% seen once. The sample taken for sequencing was PBMCs. These receptors came from a middle-aged woman in good health. Some clones in this sample may be carry-over from other donors' samples. Each CDR3 is given with its conserved first and last residue. D genes are given only for firm matches. A clone size is listed for some rows: how often the clone was seen (once, few, many), or a class if it is expanded.

V: TRBV2; J: TRBJ2-1; size: -; D: TRBD2; CDR3: CAAAGVYNEQFF; DNA: TGTGCAGCGGCGGGGGTATACAATGAGCAGTTCTTC
V: TRBV5-6; J: TRBJ2-1; size: once; D: -; CDR3: CASSWGRGPKEQFF; DNA: TGTGCCAGCAGCTGGGGGCGGGGGCCTAAAGAGCAGTTCTTC
V: TRBV6-6; J: TRBJ1-4; size: -; D: -; CDR3: CASSDRSTNEKLFF; DNA: TGTGCCAGCAGCGACCGCTCAACTAATGAAAAACTGTTTTTT
V: TRBV4-2; J: TRBJ2-2; size: -; D: -; CDR3: CASSQERITGELFF; DNA: TGTGCCAGCAGCCAAGAGCGGATAACCGGGGAGCTGTTTTTT
V: TRBV15; J: TRBJ2-2; size: -; D: TRBD2; CDR3: CATSRRAGVDELFF; DNA: TGTGCCACCAGCAGGCGAGCGGGAGTGGATGAGCTGTTTTTT
V: TRBV5-1; J: TRBJ1-1; size: -; D: TRBD1; CDR3: CASSSQGVVSTEAFF; DNA: TGCGCCAGCAGCTCTCAGGGGGTGGTTTCAACTGAAGCTTTCTTT
V: TRBV5-1; J: TRBJ2-1; size: -; D: -; CDR3: CASSLGGNQYNEQFF; DNA: TGCGCCAGCAGCCTAGGCGGGAACCAATACAATGAGCAGTTCTTC
V: TRBV30; J: TRBJ1-5; size: -; D: TRBD1; CDR3: CAWSLQGAQPQHF; DNA: TGTGCCTGGAGTTTACAGGGGGCCCAGCCCCAGCATTTT
V: TRBV7-3; J: TRBJ2-7; size: few; D: -; CDR3: CASSTSSGPGEQYF; DNA: TGTGCCAGCAGCACCTCGTCAGGGCCGGGCGAGCAGTACTTC
V: TRBV5-4; J: TRBJ2-2; size: once; D: -; CDR3: CASSLGVPGELFF; DNA: TGTGCCAGCAGCTTGGGGGTTCCCGGGGAGCTGTTTTTT
V: TRBV30; J: TRBJ2-1; size: many; D: -; CDR3: CAWTGSSYNEQFF; DNA: TGTGCCTGGACAGGGAGCTCCTACAATGAGCAGTTCTTC
V: TRBV7-3; J: TRBJ2-3; size: once; D: TRBD2; CDR3: CASSPAGGPTDTQYF; DNA: TGTGCCAGCAGCCCCGCGGGAGGACCAACAGATACGCAGTATTTT
V: TRBV11-2; J: TRBJ2-3; size: -; D: -; CDR3: CASSWGSTDTQYF; DNA: TGTGCCAGCAGCTGGGGCAGCACAGATACGCAGTATTTT
V: TRBV29-1; J: TRBJ2-5; size: -; D: TRBD2; CDR3: CSVAGAGGPSRETQYF; DNA: TGCAGCGTTGCGGGGGCGGGAGGGCCCTCCAGGGAGACCCAGTACTTC
V: TRBV5-1; J: TRBJ2-1; size: -; D: -; CDR3: CASSLFLGEQFF; DNA: TGCGCCAGCAGTCTCTTCCTGGGTGAGCAGTTCTTC
V: TRBV28; J: TRBJ1-2; size: few; D: -; CDR3: CASRSPGYGYTF; DNA: TGTGCCAGCCGTTCGCCCGGCTATGGCTACACCTTC
V: TRBV11-2; J: TRBJ2-5; size: -; D: -; CDR3: CASSPVRGETQYF; DNA: TGTGCCAGCAGCCCGGTTAGAGGGGAGACCCAGTACTTC
V: TRBV5-1; J: TRBJ2-2; size: -; D: -; CDR3: CASSHPTQTVSNTGELFF; DNA: TGCGCCAGCAGCCATCCTACTCAGACAGTTTCGAACACCGGGGAGCTGTTTTTT
V: TRBV5-1; J: TRBJ2-7; size: -; D: -; CDR3: CASSARLSYEQYF; DNA: TGCGCCAGCAGCGCCCGGCTCTCCTACGAGCAGTACTTC
V: TRBV5-1; J: TRBJ2-2; size: many; D: TRBD2; CDR3: CASSLAEIAGGTGELFF; DNA: TGCGCCAGCAGCTTGGCCGAGATAGCGGGAGGAACCGGGGAGCTGTTTTTT
V: TRBV19; J: TRBJ2-1; size: many; D: TRBD2; CDR3: CASSPRPGLAAREQFF; DNA: TGTGCCAGTAGCCCTAGGCCGGGACTAGCGGCACGTGAGCAGTTCTTC
V: TRBV5-4; J: TRBJ1-2; size: many; D: TRBD1; CDR3: CASSLDTRDRGWNGYTF; DNA: TGTGCCAGCAGCTTGGACACCCGGGACAGGGGATGGAATGGCTACACCTTC
V: TRBV4-1; J: TRBJ2-1; size: -; D: TRBD2; CDR3: CASSLPGTSGSNEQFF; DNA: TGCGCCAGCAGCTTACCCGGGACTAGCGGGAGCAATGAGCAGTTCTTC
V: TRBV28; J: TRBJ2-7; size: -; D: -; CDR3: CASTLRGTPPYEQYF; DNA: TGTGCCAGCACCCTCCGAGGGACACCTCCCTACGAGCAGTACTTC
V: TRBV7-2; J: TRBJ2-7; size: -; D: -; CDR3: CASSLAGSPPEQYF; DNA: TGTGCCAGCAGCTTAGCGGGGTCCCCCCCCGAGCAGTACTTC
V: TRBV10-2; J: TRBJ1-2; size: few; D: -; CDR3: CASSESSSVYGYTF; DNA: TGCGCCAGCAGTGAGTCGTCCTCGGTCTATGGCTACACCTTC
V: TRBV6-6; J: TRBJ2-2; size: -; D: TRBD1; CDR3: CASSRTGAGELFF; DNA: TGTGCCAGCAGCCGGACAGGGGCCGGGGAGCTGTTTTTT
V: TRBV7-2; J: TRBJ2-1; size: -; D: TRBD2; CDR3: CASNPLAGESNEQFF; DNA: TGTGCCAGCAACCCACTAGCGGGAGAAAGCAATGAGCAGTTCTTC
V: TRBV10-2; J: TRBJ2-7; size: -; D: TRBD2; CDR3: CASSNRGRSPTSGRWISYEQYF; DNA: TGCGCCAGCAGCAACAGGGGGCGCAGCCCGACTAGCGGGAGGTGGATATCCTACGAGCAGTACTTC
V: TRBV7-6; J: TRBJ2-2; size: -; D: -; CDR3: CASSLVPRGSIIAGELFF; DNA: TGTGCCAGCAGCTTAGTGCCACGCGGAAGTATCATTGCCGGGGAGCTGTTTTTT
V: TRBV6-6; J: TRBJ2-3; size: -; D: -; CDR3: CASSYLRGDSDTQYF; DNA: TGTGCCAGCAGTTACTTGCGGGGAGATTCAGATACGCAGTATTTT
V: TRBV28; J: TRBJ2-5; size: -; D: TRBD2; CDR3: CASSLGTSGRHQETQYF; DNA: TGTGCCAGCAGTTTGGGGACTAGCGGGAGGCACCAAGAGACCCAGTACTTC
V: TRBV2; J: TRBJ2-5; size: -; D: -; CDR3: CASSPDGETQYF; DNA: TGTGCCAGCAGCCCTGACGGAGAGACCCAGTACTTC
V: TRBV5-1; J: TRBJ2-5; size: -; D: TRBD2; CDR3: CASSLRTSGETQYF; DNA: TGCGCCAGCAGCTTACGAACTAGCGGTGAGACCCAGTACTTC
V: TRBV7-2; J: TRBJ2-5; size: -; D: -; CDR3: CASSLAQETQYF; DNA: TGTGCCAGCAGCTTAGCCCAAGAGACCCAGTACTTC
V: TRBV28; J: TRBJ1-2; size: -; D: -; CDR3: CASSRDKLIYGYTF; DNA: TGTGCCAGCAGTCGGGACAAGCTAATCTATGGCTACACCTTC
V: TRBV9; J: TRBJ1-3; size: -; D: -; CDR3: CASGGAHSGNTIYF; DNA: TGTGCCAGCGGGGGCGCCCACTCTGGAAACACCATATATTTT
V: TRBV13; J: TRBJ2-2; size: many; D: -; CDR3: CASSPLLTGELFF; DNA: TGTGCCAGCAGCCCTCTGCTCACCGGGGAGCTGTTTTTT
V: TRBV5-1; J: TRBJ1-2; size: once; D: TRBD1; CDR3: CASSAGTGNYGYTF; DNA: TGCGCCAGCAGCGCCGGGACAGGGAACTATGGCTACACCTTC
V: TRBV6-1; J: TRBJ1-5; size: -; D: TRBD1; CDR3: CASSEPGGISQPQHF; DNA: TGTGCCAGCAGTGAACCAGGGGGAATAAGTCAGCCCCAGCATTTT
V: TRBV29-1; J: TRBJ1-1; size: -; D: -; CDR3: CSVEFLSTEAFF; DNA: TGCAGCGTTGAGTTCCTATCCACTGAAGCTTTCTTT
V: TRBV28; J: TRBJ1-6; size: once; D: -; CDR3: CASREPSSYNSPLHF; DNA: TGTGCCAGCAGGGAGCCAAGCTCCTATAATTCACCCCTCCACTTT
V: TRBV5-4; J: TRBJ2-5; size: once; D: -; CDR3: CASSLDAQETQYF; DNA: TGTGCCAGCAGCTTGGACGCCCAAGAGACCCAGTACTTC
V: TRBV10-3; J: TRBJ2-7; size: -; D: TRBD2; CDR3: CAISESGRGVGEQYF; DNA: TGTGCCATCAGTGAGTCTGGGCGGGGGGTAGGAGAGCAGTACTTC
V: TRBV29-1; J: TRBJ2-1; size: -; D: TRBD2; CDR3: CSVPGGGHEQFF; DNA: TGCAGCGTGCCCGGGGGGGGCCATGAGCAGTTCTTC
V: TRBV18; J: TRBJ2-5; size: -; D: -; CDR3: CASSPSQETQYF; DNA: TGTGCCAGCTCACCAAGCCAAGAGACCCAGTACTTC
V: TRBV16; J: TRBJ2-7; size: -; D: TRBD2; CDR3: CASSQSGGRVYEQYF; DNA: TGTGCCAGCAGCCAATCGGGCGGGAGGGTTTACGAGCAGTACTTC
V: TRBV5-1; J: TRBJ2-3; size: -; D: -; CDR3: CASSLYRTDTQYF; DNA: TGCGCCAGCAGCTTATATCGCACAGATACGCAGTATTTT
V: TRBV7-2; J: TRBJ1-5; size: -; D: -; CDR3: CASSPSSGQNQPQHF; DNA: TGTGCCAGCAGTCCCAGCTCTGGGCAGAATCAGCCCCAGCATTTT
V: TRBV5-6; J: TRBJ1-2; size: once; D: -; CDR3: CASSLVGSYYGYTF; DNA: TGTGCCAGCAGCTTGGTAGGGTCTTATTATGGCTACACCTTC
V: TRBV10-3; J: TRBJ1-2; size: -; D: -; CDR3: CASTTGDYGYTF; DNA: TGTGCCAGCACAACCGGGGACTATGGCTACACCTTC
V: TRBV19; J: TRBJ2-5; size: -; D: TRBD2; CDR3: CASSFFPGLAGEERETQYF; DNA: TGTGCCAGTAGCTTCTTTCCGGGACTAGCGGGAGAAGAGCGGGAGACCCAGTACTTC
V: TRBV27; J: TRBJ2-7; size: -; D: -; CDR3: CASSLSVGYEQYF; DNA: TGTGCCAGCAGTTTATCTGTGGGCTACGAGCAGTACTTC
V: TRBV19; J: TRBJ2-7; size: -; D: TRBD1; CDR3: CASSIVLLLTGGDEQYF; DNA: TGTGCCAGTAGTATAGTCCTACTCTTGACAGGGGGAGACGAGCAGTACTTC
V: TRBV30; J: TRBJ1-1; size: -; D: -; CDR3: CAWRYWGGGNTEAFF; DNA: TGTGCCTGGAGATACTGGGGAGGGGGGAACACTGAAGCTTTCTTT
V: TRBV5-4; J: TRBJ1-1; size: -; D: -; CDR3: CASSHGGGTEAFF; DNA: TGTGCCAGCAGCCATGGTGGAGGAACGGAAGCTTTCTTT
V: TRBV5-1; J: TRBJ2-7; size: -; D: TRBD2; CDR3: CASSLVAGGYEQYF; DNA: TGCGCCAGCAGCTTGGTGGCGGGAGGATACGAGCAGTACTTC